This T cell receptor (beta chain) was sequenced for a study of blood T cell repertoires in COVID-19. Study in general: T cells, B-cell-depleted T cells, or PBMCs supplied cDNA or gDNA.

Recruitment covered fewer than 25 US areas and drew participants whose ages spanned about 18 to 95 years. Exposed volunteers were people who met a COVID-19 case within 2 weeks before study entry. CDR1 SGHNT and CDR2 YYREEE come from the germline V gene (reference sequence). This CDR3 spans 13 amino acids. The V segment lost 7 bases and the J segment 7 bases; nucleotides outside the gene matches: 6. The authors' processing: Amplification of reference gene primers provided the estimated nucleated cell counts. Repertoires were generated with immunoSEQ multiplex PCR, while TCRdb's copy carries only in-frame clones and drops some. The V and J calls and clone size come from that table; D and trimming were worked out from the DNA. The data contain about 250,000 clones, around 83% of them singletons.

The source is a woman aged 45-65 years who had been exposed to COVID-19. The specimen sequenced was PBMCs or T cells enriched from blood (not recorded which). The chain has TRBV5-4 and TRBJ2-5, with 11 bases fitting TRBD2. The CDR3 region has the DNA TGTGCCAGCGGGCTAGCGGGGGGCTTGACCCAGTACTTC. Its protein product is CASGLAGGLTQYF.